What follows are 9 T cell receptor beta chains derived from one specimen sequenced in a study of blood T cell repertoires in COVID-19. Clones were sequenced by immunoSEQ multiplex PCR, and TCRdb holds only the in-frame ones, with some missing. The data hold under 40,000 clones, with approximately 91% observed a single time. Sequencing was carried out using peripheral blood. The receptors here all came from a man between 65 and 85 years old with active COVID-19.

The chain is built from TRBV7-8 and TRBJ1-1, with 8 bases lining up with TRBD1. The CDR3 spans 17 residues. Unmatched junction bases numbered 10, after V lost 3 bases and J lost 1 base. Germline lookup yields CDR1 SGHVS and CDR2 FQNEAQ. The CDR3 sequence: CASSFGTRGQANTEAFF. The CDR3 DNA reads TGTGCCAGCAGCTTTGGGACCCGGGGACAGGCGAACACTGAAGCTTTCTTT.

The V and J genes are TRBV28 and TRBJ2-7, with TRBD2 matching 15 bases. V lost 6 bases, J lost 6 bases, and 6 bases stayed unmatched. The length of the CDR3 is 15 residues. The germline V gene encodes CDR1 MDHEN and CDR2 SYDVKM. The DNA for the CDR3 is TGTGCCAGCAGCCCCCCGGGACTAGCGGGGGGCGAGCAGTACTTC. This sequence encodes CASSPPGLAGGEQYF.

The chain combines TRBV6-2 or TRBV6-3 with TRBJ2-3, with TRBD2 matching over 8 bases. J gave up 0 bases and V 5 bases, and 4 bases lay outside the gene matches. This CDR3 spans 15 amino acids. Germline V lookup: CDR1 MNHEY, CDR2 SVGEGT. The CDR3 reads CASSLSGTSTDTQYF. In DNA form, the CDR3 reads TGTGCCAGCAGTCTTAGCGGGACCAGCACAGATACGCAGTATTTT.

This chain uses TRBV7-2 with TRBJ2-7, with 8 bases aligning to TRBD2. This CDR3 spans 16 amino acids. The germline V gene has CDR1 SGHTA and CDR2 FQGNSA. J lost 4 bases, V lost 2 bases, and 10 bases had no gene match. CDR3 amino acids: CASSLLVAGNSYEQYF. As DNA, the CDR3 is TGTGCCAGCAGCTTATTGGTAGCGGGAAATTCTTACGAGCAGTACTTC.

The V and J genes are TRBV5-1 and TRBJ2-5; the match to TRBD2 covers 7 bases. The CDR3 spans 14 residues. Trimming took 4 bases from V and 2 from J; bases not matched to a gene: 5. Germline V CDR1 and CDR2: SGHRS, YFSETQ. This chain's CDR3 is CASSGGGAQETQYF. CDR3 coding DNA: TGCGCCAGCAGCGGGGGGGGAGCGCAAGAGACCCAGTACTTC.

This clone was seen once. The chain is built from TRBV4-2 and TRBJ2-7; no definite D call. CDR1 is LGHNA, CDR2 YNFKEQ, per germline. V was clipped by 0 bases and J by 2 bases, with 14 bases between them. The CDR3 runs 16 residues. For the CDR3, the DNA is TGTGCCAGCAGCCAAGAAGGTCAAGTACAGACCTACGAGCAGTACTTC. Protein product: CASSQEGQVQTYEQYF.

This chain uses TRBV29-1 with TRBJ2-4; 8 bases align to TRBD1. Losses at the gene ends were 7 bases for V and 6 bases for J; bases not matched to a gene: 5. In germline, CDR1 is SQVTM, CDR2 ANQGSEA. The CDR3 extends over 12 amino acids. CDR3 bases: TGCAGCGGCAGGGGGCCGGGAAACATTCAGTACTTC. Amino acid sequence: CSGRGPGNIQYF.

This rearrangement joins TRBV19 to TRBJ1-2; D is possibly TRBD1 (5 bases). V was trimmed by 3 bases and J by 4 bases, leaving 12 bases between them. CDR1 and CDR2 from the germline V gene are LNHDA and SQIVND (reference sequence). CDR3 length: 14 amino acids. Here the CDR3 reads CASSIPLTVYGYTF. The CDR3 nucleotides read TGTGCCAGTAGTATCCCTCTGACAGTCTATGGCTACACCTTC.

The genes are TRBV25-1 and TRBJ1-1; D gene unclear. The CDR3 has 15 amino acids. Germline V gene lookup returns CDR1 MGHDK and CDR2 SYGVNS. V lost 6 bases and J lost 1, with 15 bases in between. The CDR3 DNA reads TGTGCCAGCAGGCACCCGACATATTGGAACACTGAAGCTTTCTTT. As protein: CASRHPTYWNTEAFF. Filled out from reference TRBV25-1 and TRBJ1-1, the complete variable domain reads EADIYQTPRYLVIGTGKKITLECSQTMGHDKMYWYQQDPGMELHLIHYSYGVNSTEKGDLSSESTVSRIRTEHFPLTLESARPSHTSQYLCASRHPTYWNTEAFFGQGTRLTVV.